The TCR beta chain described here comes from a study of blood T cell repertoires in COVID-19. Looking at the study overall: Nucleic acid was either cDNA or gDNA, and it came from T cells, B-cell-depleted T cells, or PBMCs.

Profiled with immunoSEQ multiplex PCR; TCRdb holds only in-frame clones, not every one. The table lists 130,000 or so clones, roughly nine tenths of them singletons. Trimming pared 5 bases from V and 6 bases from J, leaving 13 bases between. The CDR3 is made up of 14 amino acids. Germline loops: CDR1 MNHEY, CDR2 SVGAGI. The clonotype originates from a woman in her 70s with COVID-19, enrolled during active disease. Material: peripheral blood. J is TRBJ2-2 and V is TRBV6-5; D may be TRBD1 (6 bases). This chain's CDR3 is CASSIRGFPGELFF. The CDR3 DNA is TGTGCCAGCAGTATCAGGGGTTTCCCCGGGGAGCTGTTTTTT.